This T cell receptor beta chain was captured by sequencing in a study of blood T cell repertoires in COVID-19. Study-level background: COVID-19 samples from acute and convalescent phases originated in the United States, Italy and Spain. In each case, the material was cDNA or gDNA derived from T cells, B-cell-depleted T cells, or PBMCs.

Germline values: CDR1 ENHRY, CDR2 SYGVKD. The CDR3 has 13 residues. Trimming removed 7 bases from V and 0 bases from J, with 7 bases in between. Original processing methods: Amplification of reference gene primers was used by the study to estimate nucleated cell counts. Libraries were prepared by immunoSEQ multiplex PCR; TCRdb keeps only in-frame clonotypes and omits some of them. The V and J calls and the clone size are those of that table, but D and trimming were determined from the DNA. The sample shows under 55,000 clones, around 80% of them seen only once. Sequencing was performed on peripheral blood. This receptor was taken from a man in his sixties or seventies with acute or convalescent COVID-19. The genes are TRBV10-3 and TRBJ1-3; D remains unclear. The CDR3: CAIMESSGNTIYF. In DNA form, the CDR3 reads TGTGCCATCATGGAGAGCTCTGGAAACACCATATATTTT.